Each of the 10 T cell receptor beta chains below was sequenced from the same sample in a study of T cell repertoires in cytomegalovirus infection. TCRdb used MiXCR to reprocess the reads, holding one entry per CDR3 protein. Of 110,000 to 150,000 distinct CDR3 sequences in the sample, roughly 6% were seen once. Sequencing was performed on PBMCs. The receptors stem from a human donor in good health (CMV status not recorded). Some clones in this sample may be carry-over from other donors' samples.

This clonotype was counted at least ten times. The genes are TRBV7-2 and TRBJ1-4; 9 nucleotides match TRBD1. This CDR3 is 16 amino acids long. Trimming took 4 bases from V and 2 from J; bases not matched to a gene: 5. CDR1 is SGHTA and CDR2 is FQGNSA in the germline V gene. The CDR3 is CASSSGQGNTNEKLFF. The CDR3 DNA reads TGTGCCAGCAGCTCTGGACAGGGGAATACTAATGAAAAACTGTTTTTT.

This clonotype has a count of ten or more. The genes are TRBV7-2 and TRBJ2-7; either TRBD1 or TRBD2 may supply D (5 bases each). This CDR3 comprises 15 residues. Per germline, CDR1 SGHTA and CDR2 FQGNSA. V dropped 3 bases and J dropped 2 bases, with 14 bases sitting between them. CDR3 sequence reads: CASSFSPGPTYEQYF. CDR3 DNA: TGTGCCAGCAGCTTCTCCCCGGGGCCCACCTACGAGCAGTACTTC.

Many counts were recorded for this clonotype. The gene calls are TRBV7-9 and TRBJ2-1; possible D gene TRBD2, 6 bases. V shed 3 bases and J shed 6 bases, with 6 bases lying between them. The germline V gene encodes CDR1 SEHNR and CDR2 FQNEAQ (reference sequence). The CDR3 spans 12 residues. The CDR3 protein is CASSLGLNEQFF. The CDR3 region has the DNA TGTGCCAGCAGCTTGGGACTCAATGAGCAGTTCTTC.

This clonotype has a count of ten or more. The chain recombines TRBV7-2 with TRBJ2-7, with 7 bases identical to TRBD1. V lost 5 bases and J lost 1; bases outside the gene matches: 11. The CDR3 length is 16 residues. CDR1 SGHTA and CDR2 FQGNSA come from the germline V gene. CDR3 residues: CASSPHDRERSYEQYF. The CDR3 DNA reads TGTGCCAGCAGCCCGCATGACAGGGAGAGGTCCTACGAGCAGTACTTC.

Comments on this clonotype: The conserved phenylalanine or tryptophan normally closing the CDR3 is absent here, so this likely arose from a read error. Because the CDR3's place on the DNA is in doubt, the DNA is left out and the CDR3 is given as listed by TCRdb. The J gene is TRBJ2-7, the V gene TRBV2; TRBD1 was called by the table and not checked on the DNA. The CDR3 spans 10 residues, counting both ends. Germline CDR1 is SNHLY and CDR2 is FYNNEI. CDR3 residues: CASSDRDSYS.

This clonotype was seen only a few times. CDR3 coding DNA: TGCAGTGTTGAGAAGCGTGAGGAGACCCAGTACTTC. It encodes CSVEKREETQYF. V usage is TRBV20-1 and J usage is TRBJ2-5; D uncertain. Germline lookup yields CDR1 DFQATT and CDR2 SNEGSKA (reference sequence). CDR3 length: 12 amino acids. The ends were cut back, 7 bases at V and 5 bases at J, with 14 bases in the middle.

Many counts were recorded for this clonotype. Here the CDR3 DNA reads TGTGCCAGCAGTTTTAATAACAGACAGGGTAGGAAAGCAGGGCAGTTCTTC. Translating gives CASSFNNRQGRKAGQFF. The chain carries TRBV27 and TRBJ2-1; 7 bases are a match to TRBD1. CDR1 MNHEY and CDR2 SMNVEV come from the germline V gene (reference sequence). Trimming cost V 3 bases and J 12 bases; bases outside gene matches: 20. The CDR3 is 17 amino acids.

The chain links TRBV20-1 to TRBJ2-7, with TRBD1 matching 10 bases. The CDR3 covers 15 residues. Per the germline V gene, CDR1 is DFQATT and CDR2 is SNEGSKA (reference sequence). The junction had 11 bases not matched to a gene; V was cut back by 4 bases and J by 5 bases. The CDR3 reads CSATGSADRGNEQYF. For the CDR3, the DNA is TGCAGTGCTACAGGGTCCGCGGACAGGGGGAACGAGCAGTACTTC.

The chain links TRBV15 to TRBJ1-4; no reliable D call. The CDR3 extends over 14 amino acids. CDR1 is LNHNV, CDR2 YYDKDF, per germline (reference sequence). V was shortened by 3 bases and J by 5 bases, with 10 bases between the two germline ends. The chain's CDR3 is CATSRGSENEKLFF. DNA of the CDR3: TGTGCCACCAGCAGGGGATCTGAGAATGAAAAACTGTTTTTT. The full variable domain, its missing parts supplied by reference TRBV15 and TRBJ1-4, is DAMVIQNPRYQVTQFGKPVTLSCSQTLNHNVMYWYQQKSSQAPKLLFHYYDKDFNNEADTPDNFQSRRPNTSFCFLDIRSPGLGDTAMYLCATSRGSENEKLFFGSGTQLSVL.

This chain links TRBV3-1 with TRBJ2-7, with D uncertain. Germline CDR1 reads LGHDT; CDR2 reads YNNKEL (reference sequence). This CDR3 has 13 residues. V was trimmed by 1 base and J by 12 bases, leaving 16 bases between them. The chain's CDR3 is CASSQADTGGVYF. As DNA, the CDR3 is TGTGCCAGCAGCCAAGCCGACACTGGTGGGGTGTACTTC.